The sequence of this TCR beta chain was determined in a study of siplizumab effects on memory and regulatory T cells. Repertoires were generated with immunoSEQ multiplex PCR, while TCRdb's copy carries only in-frame clones and drops some. The sample holds approximately 75,000 clones; about 92% are singletons and the top ten take 4.5% to 6.5%. The germline CDR1 and CDR2 sequences are LNHDA and SQIVND (reference sequence). V shed 10 bases and J 1 base; nucleotides not matched to a gene: 0. The CDR3 runs 12 residues. What was sequenced was CD8+ T cells sorted from blood. The chain couples TRBV19 to TRBJ2-7, with TRBD2 matching over 11 bases. This TCR was recovered from a human donor in good health. The CDR3: CATSGGSYEQYF. CDR3 sequence (DNA): TGTGCCACTAGCGGGGGGTCCTACGAGCAGTACTTC.